The clone carrying this T cell receptor beta chain was picked up a small number of times. The antigen is not known. MiXCR, applied by TCRdb to the RT-PCR reads, yields one record per CDR3 protein. This repertoire shows roughly 790,000 distinct CDR3 sequences, less than 25% found once; its top ten account for about a tenth. These data are taken from a study of response to subunit inactivated influenza vaccine. Study-level results: Authors suggested each seasonal influenza vaccination recruits few new T cells.

The germline gives CDR1 MNHEY, CDR2 SVGEGT. V gave up 0 bases and J gave up 5 bases; unmatched junction bases: 7. The CDR3 length is 16 residues. This rearrangement joins TRBV6-2 or TRBV6-3 to TRBJ1-5, with 7 bases matching TRBD1. The source material was PBMCs from blood, sampled roughly 5 days after vaccination. The TCR sequence derives from a man aged 50 to 60 who received an inactivated influenza vaccine. The CDR3 reads CASSYSGQAKYQPQHF. CDR3 nucleotide sequence: TGTGCCAGCAGTTACTCCGGACAGGCAAAGTATCAGCCCCAGCATTTT.